This T cell receptor (beta chain) was captured in a study of CD8+CD57+ T cells in acquired aplastic anemia. Background on the study: DNA from sorted CD4+ and CD8+ cells averaged approximately 2.9 ug. General observations from the study: Overlap between patients and controls comprised roughly 30 CD8+ CDR3 sequences. Patients and healthy controls showed no significant CD8+ Simpson's diversity difference.

About this clonotype: Its antigen is currently unknown.

The CDR3 consists of 15 residues. J lost 1 base, V lost 3 bases, and 5 bases had no gene match. CDR1 LNHNV and CDR2 YYDKDF come from the germline V gene (reference sequence). Profiles of TCR beta VDJ and CDR3 were generated from a genomic DNA template. TCRdb re-analysed the reads in MiXCR, keeping a single row per CDR3 protein. In the table there are 150,000 to 200,000 distinct CDR3 sequences, 64% of which are singletons. The source is a human donor with severe aplastic anemia or a healthy control (not recorded which). V and J are TRBV15 and TRBJ1-1; 7 bases map to TRBD1. The sample taken for sequencing was sorted CD4+, CD8+, or CD8+CD57+ T cells (not recorded which) from PBMCs. The CDR3: CATSSHRGSNTEAFF. The CDR3 nucleotides are TGTGCCACCAGCAGTCACAGGGGCTCGAACACTGAAGCTTTCTTT.